This T cell receptor beta chain was documented in a study of PD-1 blockade in classical Hodgkin lymphoma. With no exception, relapse followed autologous stem cell transplantation in all patients, and brentuximab vedotin exposure varied. With magnetic negative selection, CD4+ T cells were purified from PBMCs that had been thawed. Method: immunoSEQ multiplex PCR; TCRdb's copy keeps in-frame clones and lacks some. The table records about 35,000 clones, approximately 92% of them present only once. With 1 base removed from V and 0 bases from J, the gap between germline ends came to 11 bases. The CDR3 sequence is 16 residues long. Per germline, CDR1 SGHNT and CDR2 YYREEE (reference sequence).

This chain joins TRBV5-4 and TRBJ2-1; D gene uncertain. This clonotype originated in a human donor with classical Hodgkin lymphoma. This sample comprised CD4+ T cells from blood, obtained at baseline. In DNA, the CDR3 is TGTGCCAGCAGCTTGCAACGGTCTAGCTCCTACAATGAGCAGTTCTTC. This encodes CASSLQRSSSYNEQFF.